This record concerns one T cell receptor (beta chain) sequence. Its target is unknown. Method: immunoSEQ multiplex PCR; TCRdb's copy keeps in-frame clones and lacks some. The sample has some 7,400 clones, roughly 90% seen once. The sample is drawn from a study of naive CD8 T cells in extremely preterm neonates. Deliveries were elective term cesareans at roughly 37-41 weeks, with no labor or membrane rupture. The CDR3 extends over 14 amino acids. The germline CDR1 and CDR2 sequences are MNHEY and SMNVEV (reference sequence). Trimming stripped 3 bases from V and 3 bases from J, with 11 bases between. Study observations and caveats: Shared CDR3 nucleotide sequences: preterm roughly 2.7%, term around 0.38%, children more than 0.025%, adults more than 0.0075%.

Sequencing was performed on naive CD8+ T cells from cord blood. This TCR came from a newborn in good health. The rearrangement joins TRBV27 to TRBJ1-1; D unclear. Here the CDR3 DNA reads TGTGCCAGCAGTTTGGGCAGATTTCACACTGAAGCTTTCTTT. This encodes CASSLGRFHTEAFF.